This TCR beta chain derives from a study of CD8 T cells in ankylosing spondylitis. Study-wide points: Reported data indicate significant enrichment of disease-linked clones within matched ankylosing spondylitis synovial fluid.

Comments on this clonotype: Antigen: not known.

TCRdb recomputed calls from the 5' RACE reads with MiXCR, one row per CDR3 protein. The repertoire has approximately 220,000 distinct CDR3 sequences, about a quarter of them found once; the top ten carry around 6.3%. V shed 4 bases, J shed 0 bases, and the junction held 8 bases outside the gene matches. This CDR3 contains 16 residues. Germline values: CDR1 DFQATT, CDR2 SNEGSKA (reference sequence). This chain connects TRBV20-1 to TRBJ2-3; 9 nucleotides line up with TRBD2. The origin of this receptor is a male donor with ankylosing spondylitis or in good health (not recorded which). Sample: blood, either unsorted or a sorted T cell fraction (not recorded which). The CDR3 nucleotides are TGCAGTGCTACCCCCGGGACTAGCAAAAGCACAGATACGCAGTATTTT. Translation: CSATPGTSKSTDTQYF.